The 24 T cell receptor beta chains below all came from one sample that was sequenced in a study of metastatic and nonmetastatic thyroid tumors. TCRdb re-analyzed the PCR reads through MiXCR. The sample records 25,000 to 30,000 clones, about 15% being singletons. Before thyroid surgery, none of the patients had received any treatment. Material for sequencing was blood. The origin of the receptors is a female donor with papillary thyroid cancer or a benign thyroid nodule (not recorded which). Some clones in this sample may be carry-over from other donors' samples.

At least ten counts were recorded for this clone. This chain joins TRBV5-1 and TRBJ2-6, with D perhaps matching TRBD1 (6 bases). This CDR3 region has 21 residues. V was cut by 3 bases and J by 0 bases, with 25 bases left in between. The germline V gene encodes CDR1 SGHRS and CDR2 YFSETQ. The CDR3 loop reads CASSSGDRTRPSSSGANVLTF. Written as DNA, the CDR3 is TGCGCCAGCAGCTCAGGCGACAGGACGAGGCCCTCTAGCTCTGGGGCCAACGTCCTGACTTTC. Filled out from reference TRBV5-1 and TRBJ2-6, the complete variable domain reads KAGVTQTPRYLIKTRGQQVTLSCSPISGHRSVSWYQQTPGQGLQFLFEYFSETQRNKGNFPGRFSGRQFSNSRSEMNVSTLELGDSALYLCASSSGDRTRPSSSGANVLTFGAGSRLTVL.

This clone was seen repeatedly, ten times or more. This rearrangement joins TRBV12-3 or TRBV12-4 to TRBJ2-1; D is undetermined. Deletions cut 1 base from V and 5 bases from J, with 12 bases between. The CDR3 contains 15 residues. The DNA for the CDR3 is TGTGCCAGCAGTTTAGGACCGCTTAACAACAATGAGCAGTTCTTC. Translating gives CASSLGPLNNNEQFF.

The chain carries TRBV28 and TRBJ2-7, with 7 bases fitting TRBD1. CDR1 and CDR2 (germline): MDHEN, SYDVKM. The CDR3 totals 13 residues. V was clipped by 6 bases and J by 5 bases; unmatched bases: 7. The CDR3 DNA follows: TGTGCCAGCAGGGTACAGGGGATGGACGAGCAGTACTTC. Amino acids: CASRVQGMDEQYF.

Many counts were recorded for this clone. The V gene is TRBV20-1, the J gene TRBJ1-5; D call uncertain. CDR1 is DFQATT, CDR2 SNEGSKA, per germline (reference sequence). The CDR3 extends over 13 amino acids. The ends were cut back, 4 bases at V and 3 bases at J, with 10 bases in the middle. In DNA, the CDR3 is TGCAGTGCTATCCCAGGTCCCAATCAGCCCCAGCATTTT. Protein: CSAIPGPNQPQHF.

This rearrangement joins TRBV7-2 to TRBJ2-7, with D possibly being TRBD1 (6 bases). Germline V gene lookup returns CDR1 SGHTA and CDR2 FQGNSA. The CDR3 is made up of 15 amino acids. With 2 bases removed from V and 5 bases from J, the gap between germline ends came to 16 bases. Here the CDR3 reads CASSLLGGGRNEQYF. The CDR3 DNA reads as TGTGCCAGCAGCTTATTAGGGGGTGGACGGAACGAGCAGTACTTC.

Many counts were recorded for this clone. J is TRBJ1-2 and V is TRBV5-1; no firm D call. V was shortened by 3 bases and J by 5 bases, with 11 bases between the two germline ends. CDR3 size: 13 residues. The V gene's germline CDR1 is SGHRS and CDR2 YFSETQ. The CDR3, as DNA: TGCGCCAGCAGCTCCGACGGGGTGTATGGCTACACCTTC. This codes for CASSSDGVYGYTF.

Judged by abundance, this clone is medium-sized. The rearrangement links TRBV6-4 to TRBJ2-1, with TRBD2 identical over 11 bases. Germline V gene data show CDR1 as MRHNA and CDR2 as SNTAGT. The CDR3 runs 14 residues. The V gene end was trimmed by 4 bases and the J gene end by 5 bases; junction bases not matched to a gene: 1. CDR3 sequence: CASSGLAGNNEQFF. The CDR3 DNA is TGTGCCAGCAGTGGACTAGCGGGAAACAATGAGCAGTTCTTC.

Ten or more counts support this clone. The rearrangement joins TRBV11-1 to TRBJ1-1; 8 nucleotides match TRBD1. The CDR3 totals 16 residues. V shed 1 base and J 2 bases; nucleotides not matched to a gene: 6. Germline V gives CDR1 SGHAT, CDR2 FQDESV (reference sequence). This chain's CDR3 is CASSLGGDRTNTEAFF. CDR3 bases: TGTGCCAGCAGCTTAGGGGGGGACAGGACTAACACTGAAGCTTTCTTT.

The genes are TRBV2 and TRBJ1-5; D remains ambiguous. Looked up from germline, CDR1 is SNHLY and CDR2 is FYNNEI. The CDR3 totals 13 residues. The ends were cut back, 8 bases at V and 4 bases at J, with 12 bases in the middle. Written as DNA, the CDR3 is TGTGCCAGCCACCCGGAAATAAATCAGCCCCAGCATTTT. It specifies CASHPEINQPQHF.

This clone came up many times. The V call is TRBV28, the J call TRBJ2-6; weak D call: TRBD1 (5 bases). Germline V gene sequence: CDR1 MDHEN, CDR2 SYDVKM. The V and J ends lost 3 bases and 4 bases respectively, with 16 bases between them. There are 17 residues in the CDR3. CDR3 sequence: CASSFRASGSGANVLTF. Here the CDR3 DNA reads TGTGCCAGCAGTTTCAGGGCGTCCGGGTCCGGGGCCAACGTCCTGACTTTC.

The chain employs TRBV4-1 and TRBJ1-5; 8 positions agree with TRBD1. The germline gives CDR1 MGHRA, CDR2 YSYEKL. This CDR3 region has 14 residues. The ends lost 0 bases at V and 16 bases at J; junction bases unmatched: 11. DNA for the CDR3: TGCGCCAGCAGCCAAGATTGGGGGACAGGAGTTTTTCATTTT. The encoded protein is CASSQDWGTGVFHF.

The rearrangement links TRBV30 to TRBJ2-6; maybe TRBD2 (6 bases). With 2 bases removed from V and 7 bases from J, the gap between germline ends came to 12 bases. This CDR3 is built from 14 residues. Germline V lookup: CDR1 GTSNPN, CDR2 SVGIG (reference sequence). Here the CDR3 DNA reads TGTGCCTGGAGTTTACTGGGGGGTGCCAACGTCCTGACTTTC. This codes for CAWSLLGGANVLTF. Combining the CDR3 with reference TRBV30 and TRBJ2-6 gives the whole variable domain SQTIHQWPATLVQPVGSPLSLECTVEGTSNPNLYWYRQAAGRGLQLLFYSVGIGQISSEVPQNLSASRPQDRQFILSSKKLLLSDSGFYLCAWSLLGGANVLTFGAGSRLTVL.

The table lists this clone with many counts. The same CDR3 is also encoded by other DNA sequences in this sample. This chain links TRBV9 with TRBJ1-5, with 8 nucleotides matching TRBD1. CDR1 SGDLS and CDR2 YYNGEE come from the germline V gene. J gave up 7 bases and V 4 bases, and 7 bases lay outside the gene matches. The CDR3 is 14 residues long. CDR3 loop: CASSPSGGGQPQHF. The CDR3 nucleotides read TGTGCCAGCAGCCCCTCAGGGGGCGGGCAGCCCCAGCATTTT.

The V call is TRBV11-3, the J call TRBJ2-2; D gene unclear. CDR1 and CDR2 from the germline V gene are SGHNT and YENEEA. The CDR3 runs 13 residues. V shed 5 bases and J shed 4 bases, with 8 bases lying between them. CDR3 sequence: CASSPRGTGELFF. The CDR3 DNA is TGTGCCAGCAGCCCACGTGGCACCGGGGAGCTGTTTTTT. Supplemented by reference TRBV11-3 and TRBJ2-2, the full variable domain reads EAGVVQSPRYKIIEKKQPVAFWCNPISGHNTLYWYLQNLGQGPELLIRYENEEAVDDSQLPKDRFSAERLKGVDSTLKIQPAELGDSAVYLCASSPRGTGELFFGEGSRLTVL.

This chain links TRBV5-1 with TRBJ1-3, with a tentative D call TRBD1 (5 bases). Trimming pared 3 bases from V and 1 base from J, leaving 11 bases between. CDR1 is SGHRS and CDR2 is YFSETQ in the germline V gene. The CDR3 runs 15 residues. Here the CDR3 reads CASSSGDFSGNTIYF. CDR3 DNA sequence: TGCGCCAGCAGCTCGGGGGATTTTTCTGGAAACACCATATATTTT.

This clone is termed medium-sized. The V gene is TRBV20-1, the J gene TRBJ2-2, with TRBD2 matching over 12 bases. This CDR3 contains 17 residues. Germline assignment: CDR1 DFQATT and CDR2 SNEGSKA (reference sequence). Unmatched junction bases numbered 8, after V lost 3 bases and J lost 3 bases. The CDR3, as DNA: TGCAGTGCTAGCCCCCTTACTAGCGGGAGGTACACCGGGGAGCTGTTTTTT. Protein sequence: CSASPLTSGRYTGELFF.

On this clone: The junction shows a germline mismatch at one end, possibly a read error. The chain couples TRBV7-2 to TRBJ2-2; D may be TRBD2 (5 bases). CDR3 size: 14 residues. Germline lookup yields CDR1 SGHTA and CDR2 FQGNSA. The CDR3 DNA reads TGTGCCAGTAGCTCCGGGATCTCCACCGGGGAGCCGTTTTTT. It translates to CASSSGISTGEPFF.

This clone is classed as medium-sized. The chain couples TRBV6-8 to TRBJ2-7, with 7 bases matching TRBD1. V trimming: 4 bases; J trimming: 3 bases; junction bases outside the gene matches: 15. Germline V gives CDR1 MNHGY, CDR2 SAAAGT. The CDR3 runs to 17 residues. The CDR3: CASSSPPEGTVDYEQYF. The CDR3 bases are TGTGCCAGCAGTTCCCCCCCCGAAGGGACAGTAGACTACGAGCAGTACTTC.

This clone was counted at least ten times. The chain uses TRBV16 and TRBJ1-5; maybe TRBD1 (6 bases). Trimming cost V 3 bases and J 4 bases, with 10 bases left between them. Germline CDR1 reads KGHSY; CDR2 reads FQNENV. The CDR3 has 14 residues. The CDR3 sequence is CASSQGTTNQPQHF. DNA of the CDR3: TGTGCCAGCAGCCAGGGGACAACTAATCAGCCCCAGCATTTT.

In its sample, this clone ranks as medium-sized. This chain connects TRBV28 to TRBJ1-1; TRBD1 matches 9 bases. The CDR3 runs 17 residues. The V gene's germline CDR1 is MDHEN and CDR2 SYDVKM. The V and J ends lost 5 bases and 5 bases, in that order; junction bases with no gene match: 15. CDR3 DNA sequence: TGTGCCAGCAGTCCCGGGACAGGGTATGTGAAAAGAACTGAAGCTTTCTTT. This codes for CASSPGTGYVKRTEAFF. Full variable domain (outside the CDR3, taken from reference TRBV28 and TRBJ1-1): DVKVTQSSRYLVKRTGEKVFLECVQDMDHENMFWYRQDPGLGLRLIYFSYDVKMKEKGDIPEGYSVSREKKERFSLILESASTNQTSMYLCASSPGTGYVKRTEAFFGQGTRLTVV.

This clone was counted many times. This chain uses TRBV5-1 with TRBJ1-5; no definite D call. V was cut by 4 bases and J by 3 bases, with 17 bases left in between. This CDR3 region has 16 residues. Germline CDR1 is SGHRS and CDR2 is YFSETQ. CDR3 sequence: CASSAGSGDYNQPQHF. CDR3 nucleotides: TGCGCCAGCAGCGCCGGTAGTGGGGATTACAATCAGCCCCAGCATTTT.

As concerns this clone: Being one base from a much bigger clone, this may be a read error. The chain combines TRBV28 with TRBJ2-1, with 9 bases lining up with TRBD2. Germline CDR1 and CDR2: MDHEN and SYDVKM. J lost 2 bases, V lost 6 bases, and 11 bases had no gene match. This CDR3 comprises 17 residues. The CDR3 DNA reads TGTGCCAGCAGGAAATCATATAGCGGGAGCCCCTACAATGAGCAGTTCTTC. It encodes CASRKSYSGSPYNEQFF.

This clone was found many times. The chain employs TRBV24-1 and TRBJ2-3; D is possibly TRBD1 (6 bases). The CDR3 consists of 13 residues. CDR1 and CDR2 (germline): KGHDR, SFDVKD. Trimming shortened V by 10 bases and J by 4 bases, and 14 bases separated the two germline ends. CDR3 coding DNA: TGTGCCACAAAGCAGGACAGCTCAGATACGCAGTATTTT. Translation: CATKQDSSDTQYF.

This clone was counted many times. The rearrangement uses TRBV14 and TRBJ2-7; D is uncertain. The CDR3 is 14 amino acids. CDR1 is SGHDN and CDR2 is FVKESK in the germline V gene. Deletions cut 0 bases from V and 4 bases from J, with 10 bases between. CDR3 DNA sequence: TGTGCCAGCAGCCAAGATGTTATTATGTACGAGCAGTACTTC. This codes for CASSQDVIMYEQYF.